Sequencing of this TCR beta chain was carried out in a study of blood T cells in healthy people across ages. A second PCR, run for roughly 7 to 12 cycles, used a sample-barcoded 5' primer plus a J-beta primer mix. Using its own MiXCR run on the 5' RACE reads, TCRdb lists one record per CDR3 protein. The sample lists over 1,500,000 distinct CDR3 sequences, around 50% occurring once. Regarding the study as a whole: Unsorted PBMCs blocked a conclusive comparison of naive and antigen-experienced cells.

With regard to this clonotype: What it binds is unknown.

V dropped 2 bases and J dropped 7 bases, with 15 bases sitting between them. The CDR3 totals 15 residues. The V call is TRBV12-3 or TRBV12-4, the J call TRBJ1-5; no clear D gene. This receptor was obtained from a woman in her thirties or forties in good health. The sample was blood. The CDR3 DNA is TGTGCCAGCAGTTTAATCGCCTCTGGAGACCAGCCCCAGCATTTT. Translation: CASSLIASGDQPQHF.